This T cell receptor (beta chain) appears in the sequencing data of a study of blood T cell repertoires in COVID-19. The CDR3 is made up of 15 amino acids. In germline, CDR1 is SGHRS, CDR2 YFSETQ. Germline trimming cut 4 bases from V and 7 bases from J; bases unmatched to any gene: 5. Sequencing was performed with immunoSEQ multiplex PCR; in TCRdb, only in-frame clones are kept and a portion is missing. The sample shows some 90,000 clones, roughly 90% of them seen only once. This chain connects TRBV5-1 to TRBJ2-1; TRBD2 matches at 13 bases. The specimen was peripheral blood. The receptor comes from a man at least 80 years old with active or convalescent COVID-19. Here the CDR3 reads CASSQGTSGTNEQFF. CDR3 coding DNA: TGCGCCAGCAGCCAAGGGACTAGCGGGACGAATGAGCAGTTCTTC.